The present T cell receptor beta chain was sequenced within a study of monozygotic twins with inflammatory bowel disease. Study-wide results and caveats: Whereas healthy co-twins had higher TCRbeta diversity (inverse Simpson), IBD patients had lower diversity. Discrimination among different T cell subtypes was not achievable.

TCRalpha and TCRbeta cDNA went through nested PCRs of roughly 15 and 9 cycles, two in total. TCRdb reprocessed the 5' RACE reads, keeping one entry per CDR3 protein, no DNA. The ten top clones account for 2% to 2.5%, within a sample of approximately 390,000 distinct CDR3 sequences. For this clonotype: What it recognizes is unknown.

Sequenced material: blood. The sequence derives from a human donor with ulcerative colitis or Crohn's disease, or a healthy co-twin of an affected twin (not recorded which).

The CDR3 spells CASSPGQGLNNEQFF. This rearrangement joins TRBV5-1 to TRBJ2-1; the TRBD1 assignment by TCRdb is unverifiable without DNA. The CDR3 runs to 15 residues. Germline V gene data show CDR1 as SGHRS and CDR2 as YFSETQ.